This T cell receptor (beta chain) originates from a study of shared clonotypes between healthy human individuals. The CDR3 has 17 amino acids. In germline, CDR1 is MNHEY, CDR2 SMNVEV (reference sequence). The V and J ends lost 2 bases and 5 bases, in that order; junction bases with no gene match: 13. Only CD45RO-negative cells positively selected for CCR7 counted as naive CD8 cells, so terminally differentiated effector memory CD45RA+ cells were excluded. The assay was immunoSEQ multiplex PCR, and TCRdb's table has in-frame clones only and misses some. The data show 1.5 million to 2.5 million clones, about 95% seen once.

V gene TRBV27 combines with J gene TRBJ2-5; TRBD1 agrees at 8 bases. Sample: naive CD8+ T cells sorted from blood. The receptor comes from a man between 18 and 35 years old in good health. CDR3: CASSLPPPGGRWETQYF. The CDR3 nucleotides are TGTGCCAGCAGTTTACCGCCACCAGGGGGCAGGTGGGAGACCCAGTACTTC.